This TCR beta chain stems from a study of blood T cell repertoires in COVID-19. Profiled with immunoSEQ multiplex PCR; TCRdb holds only in-frame clones, not every one. Among some 260,000 clones listed, 82% were seen once. The CDR3 length is 15 residues. The germline V gene encodes CDR1 SQVTM and CDR2 ANQGSEA. Trimming stripped 3 bases from V and 3 bases from J, with 16 bases between. The sample comprised peripheral blood. This sequence joins TRBV29-1 and TRBJ2-3, with TRBD1 as a possible D gene (5 bases). This TCR was recovered from a woman younger than 30 with acute or convalescent COVID-19. The CDR3 here is CSVDGDSSWTDTQYF. The DNA for the CDR3 is TGCAGCGTTGATGGCGACAGCTCCTGGACAGATACGCAGTATTTT.